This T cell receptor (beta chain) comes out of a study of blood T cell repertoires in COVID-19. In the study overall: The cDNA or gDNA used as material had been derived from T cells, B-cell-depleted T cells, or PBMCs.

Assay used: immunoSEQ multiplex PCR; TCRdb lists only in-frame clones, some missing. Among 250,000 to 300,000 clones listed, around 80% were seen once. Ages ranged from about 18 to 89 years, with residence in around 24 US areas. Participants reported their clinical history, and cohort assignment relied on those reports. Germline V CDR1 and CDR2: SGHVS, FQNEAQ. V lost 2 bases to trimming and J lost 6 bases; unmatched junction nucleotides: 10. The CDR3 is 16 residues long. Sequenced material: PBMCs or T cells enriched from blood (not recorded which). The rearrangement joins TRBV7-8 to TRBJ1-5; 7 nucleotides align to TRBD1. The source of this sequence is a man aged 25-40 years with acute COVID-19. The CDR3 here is CASSLPPRQGAQPQHF. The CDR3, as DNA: TGTGCCAGCAGCTTACCTCCTAGACAGGGTGCTCAGCCCCAGCATTTT.